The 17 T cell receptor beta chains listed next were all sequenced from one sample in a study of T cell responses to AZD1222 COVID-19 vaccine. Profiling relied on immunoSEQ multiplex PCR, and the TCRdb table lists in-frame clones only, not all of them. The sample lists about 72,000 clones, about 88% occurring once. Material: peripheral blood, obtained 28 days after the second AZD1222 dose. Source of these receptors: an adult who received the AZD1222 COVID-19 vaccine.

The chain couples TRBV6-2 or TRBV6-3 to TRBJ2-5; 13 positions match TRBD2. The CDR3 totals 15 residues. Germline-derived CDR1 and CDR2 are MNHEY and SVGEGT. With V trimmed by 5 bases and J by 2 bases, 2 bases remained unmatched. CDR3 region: CASSKLAGGQETQYF. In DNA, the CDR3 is TGTGCCAGCAGTAAACTAGCGGGAGGGCAAGAGACCCAGTACTTC.

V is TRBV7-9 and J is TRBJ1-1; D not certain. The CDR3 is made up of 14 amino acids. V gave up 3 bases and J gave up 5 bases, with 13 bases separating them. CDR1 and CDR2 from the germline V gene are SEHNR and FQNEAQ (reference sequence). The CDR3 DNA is TGTGCCAGCAGCTTCGGTGGTCTCGCGACTGAAGCTTTCTTT. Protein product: CASSFGGLATEAFF.

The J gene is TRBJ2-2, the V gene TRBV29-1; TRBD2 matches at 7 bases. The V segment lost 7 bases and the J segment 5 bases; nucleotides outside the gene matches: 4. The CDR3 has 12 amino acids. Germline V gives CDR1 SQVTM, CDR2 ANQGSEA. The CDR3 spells CSGAGVTGELFF. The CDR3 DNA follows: TGCAGCGGGGCGGGGGTAACCGGGGAGCTGTTTTTT.

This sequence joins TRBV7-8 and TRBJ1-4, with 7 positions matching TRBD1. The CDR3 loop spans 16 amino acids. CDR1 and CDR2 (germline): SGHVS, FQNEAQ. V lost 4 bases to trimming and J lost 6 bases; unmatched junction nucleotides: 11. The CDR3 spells CASSSYGQEDDEKLFF. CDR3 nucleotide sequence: TGTGCCAGCAGCTCCTATGGACAGGAGGACGATGAAAAACTGTTTTTT.

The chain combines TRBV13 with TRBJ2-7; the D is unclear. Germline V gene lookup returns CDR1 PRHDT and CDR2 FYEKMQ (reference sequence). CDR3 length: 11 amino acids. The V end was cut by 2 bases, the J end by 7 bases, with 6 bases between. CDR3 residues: CASSLHGEQYF. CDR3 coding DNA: TGTGCCAGCAGCTTACATGGGGAGCAGTACTTC.

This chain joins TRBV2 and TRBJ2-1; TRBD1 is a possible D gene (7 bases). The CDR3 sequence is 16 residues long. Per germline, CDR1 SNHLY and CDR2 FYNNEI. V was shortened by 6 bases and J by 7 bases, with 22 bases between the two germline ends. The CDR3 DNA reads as TGTGCCAGCAGCCCCCAGGGGGGACTGTGGAGGAATGAGCAGTTCTTC. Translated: CASSPQGGLWRNEQFF.

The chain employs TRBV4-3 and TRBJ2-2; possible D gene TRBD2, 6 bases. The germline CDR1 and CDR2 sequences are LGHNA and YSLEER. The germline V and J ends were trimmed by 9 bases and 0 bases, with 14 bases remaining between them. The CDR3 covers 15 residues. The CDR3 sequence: CASRRAGSNTGELFF. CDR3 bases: TGCGCCAGTAGACGGGCGGGGTCGAACACCGGGGAGCTGTTTTTT.

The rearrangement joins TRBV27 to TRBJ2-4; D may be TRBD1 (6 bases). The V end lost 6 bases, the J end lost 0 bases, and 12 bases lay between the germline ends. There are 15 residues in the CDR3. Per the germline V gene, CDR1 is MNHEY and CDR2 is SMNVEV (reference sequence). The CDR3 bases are TGTGCCAGCAGCTCAACCAGGGGAGCCAAAAACATTCAGTACTTC. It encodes CASSSTRGAKNIQYF.

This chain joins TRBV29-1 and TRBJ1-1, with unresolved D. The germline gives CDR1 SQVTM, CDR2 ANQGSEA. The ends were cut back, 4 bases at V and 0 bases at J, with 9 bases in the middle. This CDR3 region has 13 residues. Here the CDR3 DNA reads TGCAGCGTTGGAGCCACTATGAACACTGAAGCTTTCTTT. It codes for CSVGATMNTEAFF.

CDR3 sequence (DNA): TGCGCCAGCAGCCCCCTCTTGGGCGAGCAGTACTTC. Protein product: CASSPLLGEQYF. V usage is TRBV5-1 and J usage is TRBJ2-7; D is ambiguous. Trimming left V 4 bases short and J 6 bases short, with 11 bases between. The length of the CDR3 is 12 residues. Germline V lookup: CDR1 SGHRS, CDR2 YFSETQ.

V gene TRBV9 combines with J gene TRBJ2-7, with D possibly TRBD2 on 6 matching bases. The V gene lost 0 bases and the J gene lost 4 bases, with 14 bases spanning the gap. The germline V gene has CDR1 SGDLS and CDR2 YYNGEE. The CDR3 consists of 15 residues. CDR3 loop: CASSVAPGLRYEQYF. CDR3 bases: TGTGCCAGCAGCGTAGCCCCGGGACTCAGATACGAGCAGTACTTC.

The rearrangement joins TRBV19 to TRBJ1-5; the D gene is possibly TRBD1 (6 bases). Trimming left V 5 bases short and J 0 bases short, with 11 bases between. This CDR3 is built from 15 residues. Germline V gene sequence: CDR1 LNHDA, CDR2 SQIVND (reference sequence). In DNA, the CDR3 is TGTGCCAGTAGTCACCGGACAGATAGCAATCAGCCCCAGCATTTT. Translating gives CASSHRTDSNQPQHF.

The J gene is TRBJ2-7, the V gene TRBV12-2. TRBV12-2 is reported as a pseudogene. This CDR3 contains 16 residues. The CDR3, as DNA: TGTGCAAGTCGCTTTGCCGCGTGGCGGACCGCCTACGAGCAGTACTTC. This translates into CASRFAAWRTAYEQYF.

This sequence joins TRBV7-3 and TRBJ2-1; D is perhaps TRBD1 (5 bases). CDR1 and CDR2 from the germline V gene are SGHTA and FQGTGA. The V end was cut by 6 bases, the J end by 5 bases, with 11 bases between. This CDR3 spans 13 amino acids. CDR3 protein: CASSYTGDNEQFF. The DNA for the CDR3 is TGTGCCAGCAGTTATACAGGAGACAATGAGCAGTTCTTC.

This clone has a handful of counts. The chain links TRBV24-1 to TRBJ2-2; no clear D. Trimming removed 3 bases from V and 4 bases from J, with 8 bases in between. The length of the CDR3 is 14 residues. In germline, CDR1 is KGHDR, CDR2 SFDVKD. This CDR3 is CATSDTGATGELFF. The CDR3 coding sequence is TGTGCCACCAGTGATACCGGAGCCACCGGGGAGCTGTTTTTT.

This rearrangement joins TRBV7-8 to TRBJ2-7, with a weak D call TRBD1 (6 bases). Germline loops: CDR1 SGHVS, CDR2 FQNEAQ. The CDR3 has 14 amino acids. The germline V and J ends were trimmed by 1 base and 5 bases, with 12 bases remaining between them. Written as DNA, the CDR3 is TGTGCCAGCAGCTTAGTTCTGGACAGTCACGAGCAGTACTTC. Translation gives CASSLVLDSHEQYF.

DNA of the CDR3: TGCGCCAGCAGCGGATCTCCAGGGGGCAGGACTGAAGCTTTCTTT. Protein sequence: CASSGSPGGRTEAFF. This chain uses TRBV5-1 with TRBJ1-1; TRBD1 agrees at 8 bases. Germline CDR1 reads SGHRS; CDR2 reads YFSETQ. V was pared by 4 bases and J by 5 bases, with 10 bases of the junction left unmatched. The CDR3 has 15 residues.